These 27 T cell receptor beta chains share one sample of origin, sequenced in a study of shared T cell receptors in the human thymus. TCRdb's copy holds only in-frame clones and misses some; the assay was immunoSEQ multiplex PCR. The profile covers 600,000 or so clones, with about 87% appearing a single time and roughly 0.0086% taken by the ten largest. These same data were also listed under a study on human thymus T cells.

Sequencing was performed on thymocytes. The receptors come from a boy in the first two years of life with a congenital heart defect.

V usage is TRBV5-1 and J usage is TRBJ2-1; D possibly corresponds to TRBD1 (5 bases). The CDR3 runs to 16 residues. Germline V gene lookup returns CDR1 SGHRS and CDR2 YFSETQ. V lost 4 bases, J lost 0 bases, and 14 bases lay in between. The CDR3 sequence is CASSLRVPSSYNEQFF. In DNA form, the CDR3 reads TGCGCCAGCAGCCTCAGGGTGCCCAGCTCCTACAATGAGCAGTTCTTC.

This clone was observed once. This chain connects TRBV5-6 to TRBJ1-1; TRBD1 agrees at 8 bases. CDR1 and CDR2 (germline): SGHDT, YYEEEE. The V segment lost 0 bases and the J segment 7 bases; nucleotides outside the gene matches: 8. This CDR3 is built from 15 residues. The CDR3 DNA reads as TGTGCCAGCAGCTTGGTCGGTGGGGACAGGCATGAAGCTTTCTTT. It encodes CASSLVGGDRHEAFF. The complete variable domain, with remaining parts taken from reference TRBV5-6 and TRBJ1-1, reads DAGVTQSPTHLIKTRGQQVTLRCSPKSGHDTVSWYQQALGQGPQFIFQYYEEEERQRGNFPDRFSGHQFPNYSSELNVNALLLGDSALYLCASSLVGGDRHEAFFGQGTRLTVV.

This clone has only a few counts. The CDR3 bases are TGCGCCAGCAGCCCAGAATCAGGGTTATTGGCCGGGGAGCTGTTTTTT. Encoded protein: CASSPESGLLAGELFF. The chain employs TRBV4-1 and TRBJ2-2; TRBD1 is a possible D gene (5 bases). CDR1 MGHRA and CDR2 YSYEKL come from the germline V gene. Between the trimmed V and J ends, which lost 4 bases and 6 bases, there was a span of 18 bases. This CDR3 is 16 amino acids long.

The J gene is TRBJ2-3, the V gene TRBV7-9, with a possible D match to TRBD2 (6 bases). V was pared by 5 bases and J by 3 bases, with 15 bases between. The CDR3 covers 15 residues. From germline, CDR1 is SEHNR and CDR2 FQNEAQ (reference sequence). DNA for the CDR3: TGTGCCAGCAGCCCCATCTGGAGGGGTACAGATACGCAGTATTTT. Translation: CASSPIWRGTDTQYF. The full variable domain, completed using reference TRBV7-9 and TRBJ2-3, is DTGVSQNPRHKITKRGQNVTFRCDPISEHNRLYWYRQTLGQGPEFLTYFQNEAQLEKSRLLSDRFSAERPKGSFSTLEIQRTEQGDSAMYLCASSPIWRGTDTQYFGPGTRLTVL.

This clone was seen just once. This chain joins TRBV5-6 and TRBJ1-2; D unclear. CDR1 and CDR2 (germline): SGHDT, YYEEEE. With 4 bases removed from V and 7 bases from J, the gap between germline ends came to 17 bases. The CDR3 has 14 residues. The chain's CDR3 is CASSSRKVTGGYTF. CDR3 coding DNA: TGTGCCAGCAGCAGCAGAAAGGTAACGGGTGGCTACACCTTC.

This rearrangement joins TRBV28 to TRBJ2-5; 13 positions match TRBD2. The J segment lost 3 bases and the V segment lost 3 bases, leaving 7 bases of the junction unmatched. CDR1 and CDR2 from the germline V gene are MDHEN and SYDVKM. This CDR3 spans 17 amino acids. The CDR3 loop reads CASSFLLGTSGEETQYF. CDR3 sequence (DNA): TGTGCCAGCAGTTTTTTGTTGGGGACTAGCGGGGAAGAGACCCAGTACTTC.

The rearrangement joins TRBV5-1 to TRBJ2-6, with D hard to call. CDR3 length: 17 residues. Germline V gene sequence: CDR1 SGHRS, CDR2 YFSETQ. Trimming took 0 bases from V and 0 from J, leaving 10 bases between them. The CDR3 DNA reads TGCGCCAGCAGCTTGGATAGACATTACTCTGGGGCCAACGTCCTGACTTTC. It specifies CASSLDRHYSGANVLTF.

The rearrangement uses TRBV6-1 and TRBJ1-2, with TRBD1 identical over 8 bases. Germline lookup yields CDR1 MNHNS and CDR2 SASEGT. V was clipped by 8 bases and J by 8 bases; unmatched bases: 10. The CDR3 runs to 13 residues. The CDR3 loop is CASAADRERGYTF. DNA of the CDR3: TGTGCCAGCGCAGCGGACAGGGAACGGGGCTACACCTTC.

This rearrangement joins TRBV4-1 to TRBJ2-4; 10 nucleotides line up with TRBD2. Germline CDR1 and CDR2: MGHRA and YSYEKL. The V and J ends lost 1 base and 3 bases, in that order; junction bases with no gene match: 0. CDR3 size: 15 residues. The CDR3 protein is CASSQGTSGKNIQYF. The CDR3 DNA reads as TGCGCCAGCAGCCAAGGGACTAGCGGCAAAAACATTCAGTACTTC.

Notes on this clone: This same CDR3 is encoded by further DNA sequences in the sample. The V and J genes are TRBV20-1 and TRBJ2-7; D remains ambiguous. Germline assignment: CDR1 DFQATT and CDR2 SNEGSKA (reference sequence). Trimming left V 5 bases short and J 3 bases short, with 8 bases between. The CDR3 consists of 11 residues. Written as DNA, the CDR3 is TGCAGTGCTCGTAGACTCTACGAGCAGTACTTC. It is translated as CSARRLYEQYF.

This chain connects TRBV28 to TRBJ1-2; D uncertain. The CDR3 consists of 12 residues. V was shortened by 9 bases and J by 2 bases, with 10 bases between the two germline ends. CDR1 is MDHEN and CDR2 is SYDVKM in the germline V gene. The CDR3 coding sequence is TGTGCCAGTCGGAGGGAGAACTATGGCTACACCTTC. This gives the protein CASRRENYGYTF.

This rearrangement joins TRBV7-6 to TRBJ1-2, with 7 bases aligning to TRBD1. The J segment lost 6 bases and the V segment lost 2 bases, leaving 6 bases of the junction unmatched. Germline-derived CDR1 and CDR2 are SGHVS and FNYEAQ. There are 14 residues in the CDR3. The CDR3 DNA is TGTGCCAGCAGCTTACGACAGGGAGGCGATGGCTACACCTTC. This translates into CASSLRQGGDGYTF.

This chain joins TRBV27 and TRBJ2-1; 7 nucleotides align to TRBD1. Looked up from germline, CDR1 is MNHEY and CDR2 is SMNVEV (reference sequence). This CDR3 has 17 amino acids. The V segment lost 0 bases and the J segment 2 bases; nucleotides outside the gene matches: 7. The CDR3 is CASSLSPDRLTYNEQFF. DNA of the CDR3: TGTGCCAGCAGTTTATCGCCGGACAGGCTTACCTACAATGAGCAGTTCTTC.

This clone occurred once. The chain couples TRBV28 to TRBJ1-1, with D perhaps matching TRBD1 (5 bases). Germline CDR1 MDHEN, CDR2 SYDVKM. V lost 2 bases to trimming and J lost 0 bases, with 13 bases between them. CDR3 length: 16 residues. The CDR3 spells CASSLRGRAMNTEAFF. CDR3 nucleotides: TGTGCCAGCAGTTTAAGGGGTAGGGCGATGAACACTGAAGCTTTCTTT.

The chain employs TRBV28 and TRBJ2-7, with D possibly matching TRBD1 (5 bases). CDR1 and CDR2 from the germline V gene are MDHEN and SYDVKM. Trimming pared 10 bases from V and 5 bases from J, leaving 18 bases between. The CDR3 totals 13 residues. As DNA, the CDR3 is TGTGCCACCGTCCACCCAGGGTCCCACGAGCAGTACTTC. This translates into CATVHPGSHEQYF.

The rearrangement links TRBV6-6 to TRBJ1-5, with 7 positions matching TRBD1. Unmatched junction bases numbered 16, after V lost 7 bases and J lost 7 bases. This CDR3 region has 16 residues. CDR1 is MNHNY, CDR2 SVGAGI, per germline (reference sequence). CDR3 in amino acids: CASIKDDRVIGQPQHF. The CDR3 DNA reads as TGTGCCAGCATCAAAGACGACAGGGTAATCGGGCAGCCCCAGCATTTT.

A single count supports this clone. The chain is built from TRBV6-1 and TRBJ1-4, with no clear D. Germline values: CDR1 MNHNS, CDR2 SASEGT. The CDR3 loop spans 14 amino acids. V was clipped by 3 bases and J by 12 bases, with 17 bases between them. The chain's CDR3 is CASSDLRSPKQLFF. CDR3 in DNA: TGTGCCAGCAGTGACTTACGGAGTCCGAAGCAACTGTTTTTT.

The rearrangement joins TRBV6-1 to TRBJ1-5; 7 nucleotides line up with TRBD1. Per germline, CDR1 MNHNS and CDR2 SASEGT. This CDR3 has 18 residues. V was clipped by 4 bases and J by 5 bases; unmatched bases: 17. CDR3 amino acids: CASSGGQNQTKKDQPQHF. The CDR3 coding sequence is TGTGCCAGCAGTGGGGGACAGAACCAAACTAAAAAGGATCAGCCCCAGCATTTT.

The V call is TRBV6-5, the J call TRBJ2-3; tentative D call: TRBD2 (5 bases). Germline CDR1 and CDR2: MNHEY and SVGAGI. V lost 10 bases to trimming and J lost 0 bases, with 8 bases between them. This CDR3 spans 12 amino acids. This CDR3 is CATSGSTDTQYF. The CDR3 nucleotides are TGTGCCACCTCGGGGAGCACAGATACGCAGTATTTT.

This clone was picked up a small number of times. This rearrangement joins TRBV6-1 to TRBJ1-5, with D possibly matching TRBD1 (6 bases). Germline V gives CDR1 MNHNS, CDR2 SASEGT. The length of the CDR3 is 14 residues. V shed 1 base and J shed 8 bases, with 12 bases lying between them. Here the CDR3 DNA reads TGTGCCAGCAGTGAAGTCCCAGGGGAGAAGCCCCAGCATTTT. This sequence encodes CASSEVPGEKPQHF.

The chain employs TRBV4-3 and TRBJ2-7, with TRBD2 as a possible D gene (7 bases). Germline V gene data show CDR1 as LGHNA and CDR2 as YSLEER. Trimming stripped 1 base from V and 2 bases from J, with 15 bases between. The CDR3 is 16 amino acids. CDR3 loop: CASSQARGGAPYEQYF. The DNA of the CDR3 is TGCGCCAGCAGCCAAGCGAGGGGGGGGGCCCCCTACGAGCAGTACTTC.

The chain couples TRBV6-1 to TRBJ1-3, with D perhaps TRBD1 (5 bases). Germline values: CDR1 MNHNS, CDR2 SASEGT. The V end lost 7 bases, the J end lost 4 bases, and 11 bases lay between the germline ends. This CDR3 has 13 residues. This CDR3 is CASKRGAGNTIYF. The CDR3 DNA reads TGTGCCAGCAAAAGGGGCGCGGGAAACACCATATATTTT.

J is TRBJ1-5 and V is TRBV5-6; possible D gene TRBD1, 6 bases. The CDR3 contains 15 residues. Per germline, CDR1 SGHDT and CDR2 YYEEEE. The ends were cut back, 2 bases at V and 5 bases at J, with 14 bases in the middle. CDR3 residues: CASSLTTGRDQPQHF. CDR3 nucleotides: TGTGCCAGCAGCTTAACGACAGGACGGGATCAGCCCCAGCATTTT.

About this clone itself: The CDR3 end shows no conserved phenylalanine or tryptophan, and so a read error is likely. This chain links TRBV6-4 with TRBJ1-6, with a weak D call TRBD1 (6 bases). The germline gives CDR1 MRHNA, CDR2 SNTAGT. The CDR3 is 14 amino acids. V dropped 6 bases and J dropped 10 bases, with 16 bases sitting between them. CDR3 loop: CASSEQGKGSPLHL. CDR3 sequence (DNA): TGTGCCAGCAGCGAACAGGGAAAAGGGTCACCCCTCCACCTT.

The chain joins TRBV9 to TRBJ2-1; 8 positions match TRBD2. Germline loops: CDR1 SGDLS, CDR2 YYNGEE. The CDR3 is 17 residues long. Losses at the gene ends were 2 bases for V and 0 bases for J; bases not matched to a gene: 7. CDR3 in DNA: TGTGCCAGCAGCGTTCTTCCCACTAGCGGCTCCTACAATGAGCAGTTCTTC. Translation gives CASSVLPTSGSYNEQFF. The whole variable domain, filled in from reference TRBV9 and TRBJ2-1, reads DSGVTQTPKHLITATGQRVTLRCSPRSGDLSVYWYQQSLDQGLQFLIQYYNGEERAKGNILERFSAQQFPDLHSELNLSSLELGDSALYFCASSVLPTSGSYNEQFFGPGTRLTVL.

The chain carries TRBV4-3 and TRBJ2-1; 11 nucleotides match TRBD2. V lost 0 bases, J lost 9 bases, and 13 bases stayed unmatched. Germline lookup yields CDR1 LGHNA and CDR2 YSLEER. This CDR3 contains 18 residues. The CDR3 spells CASSQDRTSGFPAIEQFF. The DNA for the CDR3 is TGCGCCAGCAGCCAAGACCGGACTAGCGGGTTTCCCGCGATTGAGCAGTTCTTC.

CDR3 in amino acids: CASSQFRRQPQHF. In DNA form, the CDR3 reads TGCGCCAGCAGCCAATTTAGGCGGCAGCCCCAGCATTTT. This rearrangement joins TRBV4-3 to TRBJ1-5; D is ambiguous. There are 13 residues in the CDR3. V was trimmed by 2 bases and J by 7 bases, leaving 9 bases between them. Germline V CDR1 and CDR2: LGHNA, YSLEER.